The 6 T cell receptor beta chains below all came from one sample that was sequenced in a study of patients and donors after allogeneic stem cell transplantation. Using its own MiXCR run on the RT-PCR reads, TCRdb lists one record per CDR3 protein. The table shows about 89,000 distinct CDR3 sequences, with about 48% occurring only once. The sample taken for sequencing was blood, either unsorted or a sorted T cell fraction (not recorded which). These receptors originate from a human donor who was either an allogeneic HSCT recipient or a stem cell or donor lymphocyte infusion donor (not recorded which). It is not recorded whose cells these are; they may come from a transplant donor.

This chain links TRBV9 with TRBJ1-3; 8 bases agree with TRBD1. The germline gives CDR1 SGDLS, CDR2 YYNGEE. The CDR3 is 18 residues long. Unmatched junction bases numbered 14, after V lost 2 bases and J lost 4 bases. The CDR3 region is CASSVEAVHRGSGNTIYF. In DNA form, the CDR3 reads TGTGCCAGCAGCGTCGAGGCTGTTCACAGGGGGTCCGGAAACACCATATATTTT.

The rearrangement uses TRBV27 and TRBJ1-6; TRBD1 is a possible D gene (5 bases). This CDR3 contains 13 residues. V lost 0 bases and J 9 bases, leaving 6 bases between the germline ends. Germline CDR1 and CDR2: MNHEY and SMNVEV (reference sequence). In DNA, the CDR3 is TGTGCCAGCAGTTTATCGGGGGTTTCACCCCTCCACTTT. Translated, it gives CASSLSGVSPLHF.

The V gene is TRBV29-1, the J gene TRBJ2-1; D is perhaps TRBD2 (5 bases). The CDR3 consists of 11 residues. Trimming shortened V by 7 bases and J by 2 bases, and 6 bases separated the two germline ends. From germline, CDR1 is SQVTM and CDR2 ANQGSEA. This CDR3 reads CSAGTYNEQFF. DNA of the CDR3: TGCAGCGCCGGGACCTACAATGAGCAGTTCTTC.

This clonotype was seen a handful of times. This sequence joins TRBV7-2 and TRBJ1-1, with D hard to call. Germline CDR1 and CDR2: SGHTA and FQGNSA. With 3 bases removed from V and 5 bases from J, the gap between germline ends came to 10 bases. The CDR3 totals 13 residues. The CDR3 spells CASSFKSWTEAFF. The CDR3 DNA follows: TGTGCCAGCAGCTTTAAGTCGTGGACTGAAGCTTTCTTT. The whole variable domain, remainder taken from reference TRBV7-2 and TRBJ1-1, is GAGVSQSPSNKVTEKGKDVELRCDPISGHTALYWYRQSLGQGLEFLIYFQGNSAPDKSGLPSDRFSAERTGGSVSTLTIQRTQQEDSAVYLCASSFKSWTEAFFGQGTRLTVV.

Written as DNA, the CDR3 is TGTGCCAGCAGCGTAGATCAAGGGTCCGGGTGGTACAGTGAAGCTTTCTTT. Translation gives CASSVDQGSGWYSEAFF. The genes are TRBV9 and TRBJ1-1; D not resolved. The CDR3 has 17 residues. CDR1 and CDR2 from the germline V gene are SGDLS and YYNGEE. The V gene lost 0 bases and the J gene lost 7 bases, with 22 bases spanning the gap.

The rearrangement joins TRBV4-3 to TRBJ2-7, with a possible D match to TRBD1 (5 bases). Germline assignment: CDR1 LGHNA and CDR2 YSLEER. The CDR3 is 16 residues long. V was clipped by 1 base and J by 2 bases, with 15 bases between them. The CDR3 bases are TGCGCCAGCAGCCAAGTACCCCAGGGAATCCCCTACGAGCAGTACTTC. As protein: CASSQVPQGIPYEQYF.